This is a list of T cell receptor beta chains from one sample in a study of regulatory T cells in long-lasting Graves disease. Each CDR3 protein is one row after TCRdb ran MiXCR on the multiplex PCR reads. The table has 450,000 to 700,000 distinct CDR3 sequences, 13% seen once. The same specimen was also included in a second study, on T cells in Graves' hyperthyroidism and ophthalmopathy.

The material sequenced was peripheral blood mononuclear cells (PBMCs), taken at new diagnosis, from a patient treated with antithyroid drugs. The receptors were sampled from a man between 25 and 39 years old with Graves disease. CDR3s include the opening cysteine and the closing phenylalanine or tryptophan. A D gene is named only where the DNA matches it firmly. Clone sizes are given selectively: once, few, many, or a class where the clone is expanded.

CDR3 protein | CDR3 DNA | J gene | D gene | clone size | V gene
CASSPGTNQETQYF | TGTGCCAGCAGCCCCGGGACCAACCAAGAGACCCAGTACTTC | TRBJ2-5 | . | few | TRBV11-3
CASVWTVEAFF | TGTGCCAGTGTGTGGACAGTCGAAGCTTTCTTT | TRBJ1-1 | . | many | TRBV19
CSARDGYSNQPQHF | TGCAGTGCTAGAGATGGTTATAGCAATCAGCCCCAGCATTTT | TRBJ1-5 | . | many | TRBV20-1
CASSLGQGVLSDTQYF | TGTGCCAGCAGTTTGGGGCAGGGGGTATTGAGCGATACGCAGTATTTT | TRBJ2-3 | TRBD1 | many | TRBV27
CASSFEGVQFF | TGCGCCAGCAGCTTCGAGGGAGTGCAGTTCTTC | TRBJ2-1 | . | many | TRBV5-1
CSVGATSRSSYEQYF | TGCAGCGTCGGGGCGACTAGCCGGAGCTCCTACGAGCAGTACTTC | TRBJ2-7 | TRBD2 | many | TRBV29-1
CASSLLGTSGSYTDTQYF | TGTGCCAGCAGTTTACTTGGGACTAGCGGGTCATACACAGATACGCAGTATTTT | TRBJ2-3 | TRBD2 | . | TRBV27
CSVESQTGKIEAFF | TGCAGCGTTGAATCCCAGACAGGCAAGATTGAAGCTTTCTTT | TRBJ1-1 | . | . | TRBV29-1
CASSLAFF | TGTGCCAGCAGTTTAGCTTTCTTT | TRBJ1-1 | . | many | TRBV12-3/TRBV12-4
CSVEALYGTQYF | TGCAGCGTTGAGGCCCTATACGGGACGCAGTATTTT | TRBJ2-3 | . | many | TRBV29-1
CASSQGDVSIGEQFF | TGTGCCAGCAGCCAAGGCGACGTTAGCATCGGTGAGCAGTTCTTC | TRBJ2-1 | . | few | TRBV3-1
CASNLDRVSGNTIYF | TGTGCCAGCAACCTCGACAGGGTCTCTGGAAACACCATATATTTT | TRBJ1-3 | TRBD1 | . | TRBV19
CASSRRVPVETQYF | TGTGCCAGCAGTCGCAGGGTCCCCGTAGAGACCCAGTACTTC | TRBJ2-5 | . | . | TRBV3-1
CASSLGGSGPQHF | TGTGCCAGCAGTTTAGGCGGCTCTGGGCCCCAGCATTTT | TRBJ1-5 | . | many | TRBV12-3/TRBV12-4
CASSPRGNSYNEQFF | TGTGCCAGCAGCCCAAGGGGGAACTCCTACAATGAGCAGTTCTTC | TRBJ2-1 | . | many | TRBV2
CASSSDRVRGYTF | TGCGCCAGCAGCTCCGACAGGGTGAGGGGCTACACCTTC | TRBJ1-2 | TRBD1 | many | TRBV5-1
CASSADRGLQPQHF | TGTGCCAGTAGTGCCGACAGGGGGCTTCAGCCCCAGCATTTT | TRBJ1-5 | TRBD1 | . | TRBV19
CASSLSGAYEQYF | TGTGCCAGCAGTTTGTCGGGGGCATACGAGCAGTACTTC | TRBJ2-7 | . | . | TRBV27
CASSQQSGQGSPQHF | TGTGCCAGCTCACAGCAGTCGGGACAGGGGTCGCCCCAGCATTTT | TRBJ1-5 | TRBD1 | . | TRBV18
CSAWMNTEAFF | TGCAGTGCTTGGATGAACACTGAAGCTTTCTTT | TRBJ1-1 | . | many | TRBV20-1
CASSLESQGPPRRTDTQYF | TGTGCCAGCAGCTTAGAGTCCCAGGGGCCCCCTCGTCGAACAGATACGCAGTATTTT | TRBJ2-3 | . | few | TRBV7-8
CASSLGHGLALNEQFF | TGCGCCAGCAGCTTGGGACACGGACTAGCGCTCAATGAGCAGTTCTTC | TRBJ2-1 | TRBD2 | many | TRBV5-1
CASRGPHLSGANVLTF | TGTGCCAGCCGCGGACCCCACCTCTCTGGGGCCAACGTCCTGACTTTC | TRBJ2-6 | . | many | TRBV28
CASTHTGGSSPLHF | TGTGCCAGCACTCACACAGGGGGGAGTTCACCCCTCCACTTT | TRBJ1-6 | TRBD1 | . | TRBV12-3/TRBV12-4
CASRTGGQETQYF | TGTGCCAGCAGAACAGGGGGCCAAGAGACCCAGTACTTC | TRBJ2-5 | TRBD1 | many | TRBV28